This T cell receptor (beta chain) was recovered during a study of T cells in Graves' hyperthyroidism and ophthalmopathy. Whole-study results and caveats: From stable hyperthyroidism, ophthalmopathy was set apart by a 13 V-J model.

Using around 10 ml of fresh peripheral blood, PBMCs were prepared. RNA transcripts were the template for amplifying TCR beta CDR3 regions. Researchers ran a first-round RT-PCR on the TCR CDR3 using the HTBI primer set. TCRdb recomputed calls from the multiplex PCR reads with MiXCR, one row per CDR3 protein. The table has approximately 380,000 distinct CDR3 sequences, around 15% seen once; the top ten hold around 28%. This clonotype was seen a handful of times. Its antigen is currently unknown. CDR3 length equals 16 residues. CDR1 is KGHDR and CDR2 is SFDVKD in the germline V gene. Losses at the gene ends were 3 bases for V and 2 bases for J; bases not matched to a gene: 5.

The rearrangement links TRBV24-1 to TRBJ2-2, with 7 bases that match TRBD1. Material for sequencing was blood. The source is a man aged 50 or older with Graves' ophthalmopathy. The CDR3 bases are TGTGCCACCAGTGATCCCGGGACAGCCAACACCGGGGAGCTGTTTTTT. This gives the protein CATSDPGTANTGELFF.